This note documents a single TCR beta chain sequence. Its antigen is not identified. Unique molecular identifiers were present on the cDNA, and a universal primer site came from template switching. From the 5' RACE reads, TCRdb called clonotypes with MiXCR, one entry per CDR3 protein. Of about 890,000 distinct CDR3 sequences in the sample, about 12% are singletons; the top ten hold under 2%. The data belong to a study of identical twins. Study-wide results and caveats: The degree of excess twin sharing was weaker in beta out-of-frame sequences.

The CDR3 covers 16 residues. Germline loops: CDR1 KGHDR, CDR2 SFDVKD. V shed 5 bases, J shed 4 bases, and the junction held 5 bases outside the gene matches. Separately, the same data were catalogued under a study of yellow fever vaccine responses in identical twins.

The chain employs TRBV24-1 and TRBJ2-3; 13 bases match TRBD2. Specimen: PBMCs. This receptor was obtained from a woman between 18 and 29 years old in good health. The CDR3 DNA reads TGTGCCACCAGTGCTCGACTAGCGGGAGGCCCAGATACGCAGTATTTT. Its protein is CATSARLAGGPDTQYF.